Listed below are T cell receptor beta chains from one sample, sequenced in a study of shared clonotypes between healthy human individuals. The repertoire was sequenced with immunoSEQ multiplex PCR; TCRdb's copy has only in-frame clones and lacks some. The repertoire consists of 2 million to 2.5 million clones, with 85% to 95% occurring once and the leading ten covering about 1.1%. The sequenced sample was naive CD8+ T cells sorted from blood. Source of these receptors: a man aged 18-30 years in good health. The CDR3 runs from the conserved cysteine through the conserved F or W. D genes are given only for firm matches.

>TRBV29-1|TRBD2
CSAQGLASGGHHSYNEQFF
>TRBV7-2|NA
CASSLTSRPSRNQPQHF
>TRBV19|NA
CASSIESSGANVLTF
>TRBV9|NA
CASSPGGSSNQPQHF
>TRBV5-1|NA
CASSGVPGRSNEQFF
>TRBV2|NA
CASIIDVEQFF
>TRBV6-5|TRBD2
CASSYGGGTQETQYF
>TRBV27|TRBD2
CASSTLGLAGGSETQYF
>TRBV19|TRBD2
CASSPLGVAGLNEQFF
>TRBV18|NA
CASSPERSSYEQYF
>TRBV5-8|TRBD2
CASSYGTSGTDTQYF
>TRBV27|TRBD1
CASSFRDSYEQYF
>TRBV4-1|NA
CASSGEAYEQYF
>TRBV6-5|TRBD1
CASSPTGTSYEQYF
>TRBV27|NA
CASSPLDGYSYNEQFF
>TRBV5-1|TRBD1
CASSTRDREDTQYF
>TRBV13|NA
CASSFTPTGSDYGYTF
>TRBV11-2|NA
CASSLNWGDQETQYF
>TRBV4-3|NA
CASSQEPGTSYNEQFF
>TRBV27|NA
CASSLWVTGELFF